This note documents a single T cell receptor beta chain sequence. TCR beta from blood CD8+ and CD4+ T cells was sequenced. Relapsing-remitting disease, either stable or active, was present in the multiple sclerosis controls, who were treatment-naive patients. The CDR3 covers 15 residues. The germline gives CDR1 MNHEY, CDR2 SMNVEV (reference sequence). Trimming took off 2 bases at V and 2 bases at J, with 12 bases between the two ends. This sample was taken from a study of CD8 T cells in Susac syndrome. After extraction with the RNeasy kit, 0.5 to 1 ug of the RNA was reverse transcribed using random hexamers. TCRdb processed the immunoSEQ multiplex PCR reads anew with MiXCR; each CDR3 protein has one entry. The sample includes just over 150,000 distinct CDR3 sequences, around 95% of them seen just once.

This sequence was found in a human donor with multiple sclerosis. The chain uses TRBV27 and TRBJ2-5, with D maybe TRBD1 (5 bases). The material sequenced was CD8+ T cells from PBMCs. CDR3 protein: CASSLRGGTQETQYF. The CDR3 DNA reads TGTGCCAGCAGTTTAAGGGGTGGTACTCAAGAGACCCAGTACTTC.